This passage covers 22 T cell receptor beta chains from one sample sequenced in a study of Graves' ophthalmopathy and Graves' hyperthyroidism. Transcripts of RNA were the source for amplifying TCR beta CDR3 regions. The authors performed first-round RT-PCR with HTBI primers and then a second-round multiplex PCR. TCRdb re-called the multiplex PCR reads through MiXCR, storing one row per CDR3 protein. The data show 400,000 or so distinct CDR3 sequences, over 15% seen once. Material for sequencing was peripheral blood. These receptors were obtained from a young woman with stable Graves' hyperthyroidism.

This clonotype has a count of ten or more. The chain uses TRBV6-5 and TRBJ1-5; D is unresolved. The V end lost 6 bases, the J end lost 0 bases, and 12 bases lay between the germline ends. Germline assignment: CDR1 MNHEY and CDR2 SVGAGI. The CDR3 runs 15 residues. The CDR3 bases are TGTGCCAGCAGCCCCTTCAGAGATAGCAATCAGCCCCAGCATTTT. The encoded protein is CASSPFRDSNQPQHF.

This clonotype was seen a few times. The chain has TRBV20-1 and TRBJ1-1; D might be TRBD1 (5 bases). The CDR3 is 13 residues long. The V and J ends lost 6 bases and 8 bases respectively, with 19 bases between them. CDR1 is DFQATT and CDR2 is SNEGSKA in the germline V gene (reference sequence). The CDR3 reads CSAPPGGREEAFF. Here the CDR3 DNA reads TGCAGTGCCCCCCCCGGGGGGAGAGAAGAAGCTTTCTTT.

This clonotype was seen at least ten times. One junction end disagrees with the germline gene, perhaps due to a read error. This chain joins TRBV2 and TRBJ1-6; tentative D call: TRBD1 (5 bases). This CDR3 region has 11 residues. From germline, CDR1 is SNHLY and CDR2 FYNNEI. CDR3 coding DNA: TGTGCCAGCAGGAGCACGGGGCATTGTGCCTTT. Translated, it gives CASRSTGHCAF.

This clonotype was recorded many times. A much larger clone differs from this one at a single base, so this may be a read error. The chain employs TRBV6-1 and TRBJ1-5, with 7 bases aligning to TRBD1. In germline, CDR1 is MNHNS, CDR2 SASEGT. The CDR3 runs 13 residues. CDR3 coding DNA: TGTGCCAGCATACAGGGGCGCAATCGGCCCCAGCATTTT. It encodes CASIQGRNRPQHF.

The table lists this clonotype with many counts. The chain carries TRBV12-3 or TRBV12-4 and TRBJ1-2, with 7 nucleotides matching TRBD1. The CDR3 totals 15 residues. J was trimmed by 5 bases and V by 7 bases; bases with no gene match: 13. CDR3: CASTNSYDRAYGYTF. The CDR3 coding sequence is TGTGCCAGCACCAACTCCTACGACAGGGCTTATGGCTACACCTTC.

This clonotype was counted many times. The chain uses TRBV6-1 and TRBJ1-2; tentative D call: TRBD1 (5 bases). Trimming cost V 1 base and J 5 bases, with 11 bases left between them. The CDR3 runs to 14 residues. Germline values: CDR1 MNHNS, CDR2 SASEGT. In DNA, the CDR3 is TGTGCCAGCAGTGAAGGTGTAGGGGCGTATGGCTACACCTTC. Amino acids: CASSEGVGAYGYTF.

This clonotype has more than one count but fewer than ten. V usage is TRBV28 and J usage is TRBJ2-4; 8 nucleotides match TRBD2. CDR3 length: 14 amino acids. Looked up from germline, CDR1 is MDHEN and CDR2 is SYDVKM. Germline trimming cut 3 bases from V and 10 bases from J; bases unmatched to any gene: 8. The chain's CDR3 is CASSFRLAGSIQYF. The CDR3 bases are TGTGCCAGCAGTTTTCGGCTAGCGGGTTCGATTCAGTACTTC.

In this sample, this clonotype turned up a few times. The chain uses TRBV19 and TRBJ2-7; 7 bases match TRBD1. CDR3 length: 16 residues. Germline V gives CDR1 LNHDA, CDR2 SQIVND (reference sequence). With 4 bases clipped from V and 8 bases from J, the junction kept 17 bases outside the gene matches. The chain's CDR3 is CASSTRDRGGTTKQYF. The CDR3 DNA is TGTGCCAGTAGTACCCGGGACAGAGGGGGAACTACGAAGCAGTACTTC. Combining the CDR3 with reference TRBV19 and TRBJ2-7 gives the whole variable domain DGGITQSPKYLFRKEGQNVTLSCEQNLNHDAMYWYRQDPGQGLRLIYYSQIVNDFQKGDIAEGYSVSREKKESFPLTVTSAQKNPTAFYLCASSTRDRGGTTKQYFGPGTRLTVT.

There are a few counts of this clonotype. This chain uses TRBV4-3 with TRBJ2-7; 10 positions agree with TRBD2. V shed 3 bases, J shed 0 bases, and the junction held 11 bases outside the gene matches. Germline V gene sequence: CDR1 LGHNA, CDR2 YSLEER. The CDR3 consists of 18 residues. The CDR3 DNA is TGCGCCAGCAGCCATGGGTGGAGCGGGGGGGATCTCTCCTACGAGCAGTACTTC. It yields the protein CASSHGWSGGDLSYEQYF.

This clonotype has at least ten counts. The DNA of the CDR3 is TGTGCCACCAGCTTAGGGAGGACTAGCGGGGCGACCCAGTACTTC. Encoded protein: CATSLGRTSGATQYF. This sequence joins TRBV15 and TRBJ2-5; 12 bases match TRBD2. With V trimmed by 5 bases and J by 7 bases, 8 bases remained unmatched. The germline CDR1 and CDR2 sequences are LNHNV and YYDKDF (reference sequence). This CDR3 has 15 residues.

The sample holds many counts of this clonotype. This rearrangement joins TRBV6-1 to TRBJ2-5, with 9 bases aligning to TRBD2. CDR3 length: 14 residues. The germline V gene has CDR1 MNHNS and CDR2 SASEGT. The V and J ends lost 3 bases and 5 bases, in that order; junction bases with no gene match: 4. The CDR3 coding sequence is TGTGCCAGCAGTGAGGTGGCGGGGGGGGAGACCCAGTACTTC. This codes for CASSEVAGGETQYF.

The sample holds many counts of this clonotype. The genes are TRBV4-2 and TRBJ2-2, with 11 bases lining up with TRBD2. The V gene's germline CDR1 is LGHNA and CDR2 YNFKEQ. With V trimmed by 8 bases and J by 0 bases, 8 bases remained unmatched. The length of the CDR3 is 17 residues. The CDR3 sequence: CASSRGLAGSNTGELFF. The CDR3 bases are TGTGCCAGCTCCCGAGGACTAGCGGGCTCGAACACCGGGGAGCTGTTTTTT.

Worth noting for this clonotype: The junction departs from the called germline gene at one end, perhaps through a read error. The chain couples TRBV3-1 to TRBJ1-5, with a possible D match to TRBD1 (5 bases). This CDR3 is built from 14 residues. Per the germline V gene, CDR1 is LGHDT and CDR2 is YNNKEL (reference sequence). The chain's CDR3 is CSSSPGHSNQPQHF. CDR3 sequence (DNA): TGTTCCAGCAGCCCTGGACATAGCAATCAGCCCCAGCATTTT.

CDR3 bases: TGTGCCAGCAGTTACTCGAGATCCGCCCCGATCTCTGGAAACACCATATATTTT. Translated, it gives CASSYSRSAPISGNTIYF. This chain joins TRBV6-2 or TRBV6-3 and TRBJ1-3; no clear D gene. The V and J ends lost 0 bases and 0 bases respectively, with 15 bases between them. Per the germline V gene, CDR1 is MNHEY and CDR2 is SVGEGT. CDR3 length: 18 amino acids.

In its sample, this clonotype was seen many times. The chain combines TRBV7-2 with TRBJ2-5, with a tentative D call TRBD1 (5 bases). This CDR3 comprises 14 residues. CDR1 SGHTA and CDR2 FQGNSA come from the germline V gene. Between the trimmed V and J ends, which lost 5 bases and 3 bases, there was a span of 13 bases. CDR3 amino acids: CASSNRQKKETQYF. The CDR3 DNA sequence: TGTGCCAGCAGCAACAGACAGAAAAAAGAGACCCAGTACTTC.

This clonotype has just a few counts. The V and J genes are TRBV6-2 or TRBV6-3 and TRBJ1-5, with a possible D match to TRBD1 (5 bases). Trimming shortened V by 7 bases and J by 11 bases, and 21 bases separated the two germline ends. Per germline, CDR1 MNHEY and CDR2 SVGEGT. The CDR3 consists of 14 residues. CDR3 protein: CASTPGRDGGAQHF. The CDR3, as DNA: TGTGCCAGCACCCCAGGAAGGGACGGGGGAGCCCAGCATTTT.

This clonotype has at least ten counts. This chain joins TRBV7-2 and TRBJ2-7, with 7 bases that match TRBD1. CDR3 size: 17 residues. From germline, CDR1 is SGHTA and CDR2 FQGNSA. V lost 5 bases to trimming and J lost 2 bases; unmatched junction nucleotides: 15. The CDR3 DNA reads TGTGCCAGCAGCCCATCCCCGTTAGGGGGCACGACCTACGAGCAGTACTTC. Amino acid sequence: CASSPSPLGGTTYEQYF.

Only a few counts were recorded for this clonotype. V and J are TRBV4-2 and TRBJ1-6; no reliable D call. Germline-derived CDR1 and CDR2 are LGHNA and YNFKEQ. This CDR3 contains 14 residues. V was trimmed by 1 base and J by 10 bases, leaving 11 bases between them. As DNA, the CDR3 is TGTGCCAGCAGCCAAGTCATTGGGAGGTCACCCCTCCACTTT. This encodes CASSQVIGRSPLHF.

The V gene is TRBV11-2, the J gene TRBJ2-6, with a possible D match to TRBD2 (5 bases). The ends were cut back, 8 bases at V and 0 bases at J, with 17 bases in the middle. In germline, CDR1 is SGHAT, CDR2 FQNNGV. The CDR3 extends over 17 amino acids. For the CDR3, the DNA is TGTGCCAGCGTCCGGGGTCCTATTAGCTCTGGGGCCAACGTCCTGACTTTC. Protein sequence: CASVRGPISSGANVLTF.

This clonotype came up many times. The chain links TRBV7-2 to TRBJ1-2, with D perhaps TRBD1 (5 bases). V lost 5 bases and J lost 6, with 16 bases in between. CDR3 length equals 14 residues. Germline values: CDR1 SGHTA, CDR2 FQGNSA. The CDR3 DNA reads TGTGCCAGCAGCAACCCGGGGGGGGAAAATGGCTACACCTTC. Amino acid sequence: CASSNPGGENGYTF.

This clonotype was seen many times. The chain uses TRBV6-1 and TRBJ1-5, with D unresolved. The CDR3 has 17 amino acids. V was cut by 1 base and J by 1 base, with 14 bases left in between. CDR1 is MNHNS and CDR2 is SASEGT in the germline V gene. CDR3 in amino acids: CASSEEAGLRSNQPQHF. The DNA of the CDR3 is TGTGCCAGCAGTGAAGAAGCGGGATTACGCAGCAATCAGCCCCAGCATTTT.

This clonotype was seen at least ten times. The chain couples TRBV19 to TRBJ1-5; TRBD1 matches at 8 bases. The J segment lost 6 bases and the V segment lost 10 bases, leaving 5 bases of the junction unmatched. There are 12 residues in the CDR3. Germline V lookup: CDR1 LNHDA, CDR2 SQIVND (reference sequence). The CDR3 loop is CATDQGAQPQHF. The CDR3 DNA reads TGTGCCACCGACCAGGGGGCTCAGCCCCAGCATTTT. Full variable domain (outside the CDR3, taken from reference TRBV19 and TRBJ1-5): DGGITQSPKYLFRKEGQNVTLSCEQNLNHDAMYWYRQDPGQGLRLIYYSQIVNDFQKGDIAEGYSVSREKKESFPLTVTSAQKNPTAFYLCATDQGAQPQHFGDGTRLSIL.